This TCR beta chain is drawn from a study of post-analysis software for immune sequencing data. Presence of unique molecular identifiers characterized the TCR beta cDNA libraries. TCRdb re-called the PCR reads with MiXCR, one entry per CDR3 protein. The data show around 150,000 distinct CDR3 sequences, under 40% seen once. There are 10 residues in the CDR3. Germline V lookup: CDR1 DFQATT, CDR2 SNEGSKA (reference sequence). This TCR was recovered from a girl aged 5-17 years with multiple sclerosis. The sample consisted of blood, taken after autologous hematopoietic stem cell transplantation. The chain uses TRBV20-1 and TRBJ2-7; D unclear. TRBJ2-5 explains the end of the DNA better; the J call may be wrong. The CDR3 loop is CSARSGTQYF. The DNA for the CDR3 is TGCAGTGCTAGGAGTGGGACCCAGTACTTC.